A selection of T cell receptor beta chains follows, all from one sample in a study of blood T cell repertoires in COVID-19. Measured with immunoSEQ multiplex PCR; TCRdb has only the in-frame clones, and not every one. This sample has 52,000 or so clones, with about nine tenths found just once. Sample: peripheral blood. Receptor source: a man aged 60-69 years with active COVID-19. Both conserved end residues are part of each CDR3. A D gene is named only where the DNA matches it firmly. The listing skips clone size in some rows; elsewhere it reads once, few, many or a size class.

clone size	D gene	J gene	V gene	CDR3 DNA	CDR3 protein
.	.	TRBJ2-1	TRBV12-3/TRBV12-4	TGTGCCAGCGACAGGAAGGGTGAGCAGTTCTTC	CASDRKGEQFF
once	.	TRBJ1-2	TRBV7-9	TGTGCCAGCAGCTTAGGTGAGACAGTAATCGAGGACACCTTC	CASSLGETVIEDTF
.	.	TRBJ2-5	TRBV19	TGTGCCAGTAGTATCGGGTCCTCCGAGACCCAGTACTTC	CASSIGSSETQYF
.	TRBD1	TRBJ1-4	TRBV18	TGTGCCAGCTCACCGTCAAGGGACAGGCTAACTAATGAAAAACTGTTTTTT	CASSPSRDRLTNEKLFF
.	.	TRBJ2-7	TRBV9	TGTGCCAGCAGCCCCGGACAGACCTCCTACGAGCAGTACTTC	CASSPGQTSYEQYF
.	TRBD1	TRBJ1-2	TRBV9	TGTGCCAGCAGCGTAGGTTCTCTCCCAGGGGGCATCACCTTC	CASSVGSLPGGITF
.	.	TRBJ2-7	TRBV6-5	TGTGCCAGCAGTAACATCTACGAGCAGTACTTC	CASSNIYEQYF
.	TRBD1	TRBJ1-2	TRBV6-5	TGTGCCAGCAGAACCCCGGGACAGGGGATCGATGGCTACACCTTC	CASRTPGQGIDGYTF
.	.	TRBJ1-1	TRBV30	TGTGCCTGGAGATGGGGGGGCACTGAAGCTTTCTTT	CAWRWGGTEAFF
once	.	TRBJ2-1	TRBV7-8	TGTGCCAGCAGCTTAGATTGGAGGGCTGAGCAGTTCTTC	CASSLDWRAEQFF
.	.	TRBJ2-7	TRBV7-9	TGTGCCAGCAGCCCGGACTCTTATGGCTCCTACGAGCAGTACTTC	CASSPDSYGSYEQYF
once	TRBD1	TRBJ1-5	TRBV6-2/TRBV6-3	TGTGCCAGCAGTCGGGACAGGGTCTTTCAGCCCCAGCATTTT	CASSRDRVFQPQHF
.	TRBD1	TRBJ2-5	TRBV3-1/TRBV3-2	TGTGCCAGCAGCCAAGATCTTGTCAGGGGGGAGACCCAGTACTTC	CASSQDLVRGETQYF
.	.	TRBJ1-6	TRBV6-5	TGTGCCAGCAGTTCAGCGCTTAGCTCCTATAATTCACCCCTCCACTTT	CASSSALSSYNSPLHF
few	.	TRBJ2-7	TRBV11-2	TGTGCCAGCAGCACTCACTGGCGGGAAACCTACGAGCAGTACTTC	CASSTHWRETYEQYF
.	.	TRBJ2-3	TRBV14	TGTGCCAGCAGCCAACGAGCCCACGGCACAGATACGCAGTATTTT	CASSQRAHGTDTQYF
few	TRBD2	TRBJ2-7	TRBV10-1	TGCGCCAGCAGCTCCGGACTAGCGGGGTTCTCCTACGAGCAGTACTTC	CASSSGLAGFSYEQYF
.	.	TRBJ2-5	TRBV7-6	TGTGCCAGCAGCCTGGGGGGTAGCGGTCAAGAGACCCAGTACTTC	CASSLGGSGQETQYF
.	.	TRBJ1-1	TRBV28	TGTGCCAGCAGTTTTGAGGGGGTCCCGCTAATGAACACTGAAGCTTTCTTT	CASSFEGVPLMNTEAFF
.	TRBD1	TRBJ2-7	TRBV14	TGTGCCAGCAGCCTCCGACAGGGGGAGGCCTACGAGCAGTACTTC	CASSLRQGEAYEQYF
once	.	TRBJ1-1	TRBV7-3	TGTGCCAGCAGCTTAATCTCCGGGAACACTGAAGCTTTCTTT	CASSLISGNTEAFF
.	TRBD1	TRBJ1-1	TRBV2	TGTGCCAGCAGTGCACAGGGGCCCCTCATGAACACTGAAGCTTTCTTT	CASSAQGPLMNTEAFF
.	TRBD1	TRBJ2-5	TRBV7-3	TGTGCCAGCAGCCCAGACAGGGGGCAAGAGACCCAGTACTTC	CASSPDRGQETQYF
.	TRBD1	TRBJ2-6	TRBV7-8	TGTGCCAGCAGCTTAGCGGGACAGCTATTGCTCGCTGGGGCCAACGTCCTGACTTTC	CASSLAGQLLLAGANVLTF
.	TRBD2	TRBJ2-7	TRBV10-3	TGTGCCATCAGCCCTACTAGCGACTACGAGCAGTACTTC	CAISPTSDYEQYF
.	TRBD2	TRBJ2-1	TRBV4-1	TGCGCCAGCAGCCAAGCACTAGCGGGAGCCAATGAGCAGTTCTTC	CASSQALAGANEQFF
.	TRBD1	TRBJ2-7	TRBV18	TGTGCCAGCTCACCAACAGGGGAAGGCGAGCAGTACTTC	CASSPTGEGEQYF
.	.	TRBJ1-6	TRBV27	TGTGCCAGCAGTTTAGCTATCCGACAGCCTAATTCACCCCTCCACTTT	CASSLAIRQPNSPLHF
.	TRBD2	TRBJ2-1	TRBV18	TGTGCCAGCTCACCTACTAGCGGGCTTTCCTACAATGAGCAGTTCTTC	CASSPTSGLSYNEQFF
once	.	TRBJ2-3	TRBV27	TGTGCCAGCAGTTCGGGTTTCCCCCTACCGGCAATTTACACAGATACGCAGTATTTT	CASSSGFPLPAIYTDTQYF
.	.	TRBJ2-2	TRBV12-3/TRBV12-4	TGTGCCAGCAGCCAGGGGTACACCGGGGAGCTGTTTTTT	CASSQGYTGELFF
.	TRBD1	TRBJ1-5	TRBV27	TGTGCCACCCGACAGGGAGGCAAGGGATATCAGCCCCAGCATTTT	CATRQGGKGYQPQHF
.	.	TRBJ1-5	TRBV10-2	TGCGCCAGCAGGGTGACAGGTAGCAATCAGCCCCAGCATTTT	CASRVTGSNQPQHF
.	TRBD1	TRBJ2-1	TRBV5-1	TGCGCCAGCAGCGTCGGACAGGGGGCGACGGCGAATGAGCAGTTCTTC	CASSVGQGATANEQFF
few	TRBD2	TRBJ2-3	TRBV29-1	TGCAGCGTTAGGCGGGGGGGTGCTAGCACAGATACGCAGTATTTT	CSVRRGGASTDTQYF
.	.	TRBJ2-7	TRBV12-5	TGTGCTAGTGGTTTGAGCGGGTACGAGCAGTACTTC	CASGLSGYEQYF
.	.	TRBJ2-1	TRBV15	TGTGCCACCAGCAGAGACAGGGTCTCCTACAATGAGCAGTTCTTC	CATSRDRVSYNEQFF
.	TRBD2	TRBJ2-1	TRBV24-1	TGTGCCACCAGTGGCGGGAGGCTTGGATACAATGAGCAGTTCTTC	CATSGGRLGYNEQFF
.	TRBD2	TRBJ2-1	TRBV5-1	TGCGCCAGCAGCACTGGGACTAGCGGGAGGAATGAGCAGTTCTTC	CASSTGTSGRNEQFF
few	TRBD1	TRBJ1-5	TRBV15	TGTGCCACCAGCAGGGGGAACAGGGGAGGTGATCAGCCCCAGCATTTT	CATSRGNRGGDQPQHF
.	TRBD1	TRBJ1-6	TRBV7-9	TGTGCCAGCAGCTTGGGGGACAGTAATAATTCACCCCTCCACTTT	CASSLGDSNNSPLHF
.	.	TRBJ2-3	TRBV21-1	TGTGGAGCGGTACGGGTCTCTGGAGATACGCAGTATTTT	CGAVRVSGDTQYF